This T cell receptor (beta chain) derives from a study of OX40 agonist ivuxolimab in advanced cancers. Overall study context: A mean age of 60 years, range about 23 to 90, was recorded, and approximately 79% were male.

Profiling relied on immunoSEQ multiplex PCR, and the TCRdb table lists in-frame clones only, not all of them. The sample contains tens of thousands of clones, around 80% of which appear only once. This CDR3 spans 16 amino acids. Trimming took off 5 bases at V and 6 bases at J, with 23 bases between the two ends. This receptor was taken from an adult with an advanced solid tumor such as melanoma, head and neck, liver or kidney cancer. The chain carries TRBV5-3 and TRBJ2-5; the D gene could be TRBD1 or TRBD2 (5 bases each). TRBV5-3 falls under the ORF class, with uncertain function. Sequenced material: CD4+ or CD8+ T cells sorted from blood, taken in a trial of the OX40 agonist ivuxolimab. CDR3: CARSREPGAAEKTQYF. In DNA form, the CDR3 reads TGTGCCAGAAGTAGGGAGCCTGGGGCGGCTGAAAAGACCCAGTACTTC.